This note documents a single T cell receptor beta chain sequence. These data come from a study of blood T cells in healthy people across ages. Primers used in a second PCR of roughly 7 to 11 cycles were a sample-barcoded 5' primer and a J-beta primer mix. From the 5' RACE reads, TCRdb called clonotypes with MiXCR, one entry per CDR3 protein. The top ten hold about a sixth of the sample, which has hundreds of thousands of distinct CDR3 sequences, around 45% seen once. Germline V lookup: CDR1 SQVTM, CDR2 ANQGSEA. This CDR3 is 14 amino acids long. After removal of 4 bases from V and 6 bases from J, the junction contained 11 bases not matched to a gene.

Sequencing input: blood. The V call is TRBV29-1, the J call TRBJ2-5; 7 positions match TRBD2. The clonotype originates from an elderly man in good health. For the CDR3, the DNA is TGCAGCGTTGGGTCTCCGGGAGGTCGACAGACCCAGTACTTC. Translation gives CSVGSPGGRQTQYF.